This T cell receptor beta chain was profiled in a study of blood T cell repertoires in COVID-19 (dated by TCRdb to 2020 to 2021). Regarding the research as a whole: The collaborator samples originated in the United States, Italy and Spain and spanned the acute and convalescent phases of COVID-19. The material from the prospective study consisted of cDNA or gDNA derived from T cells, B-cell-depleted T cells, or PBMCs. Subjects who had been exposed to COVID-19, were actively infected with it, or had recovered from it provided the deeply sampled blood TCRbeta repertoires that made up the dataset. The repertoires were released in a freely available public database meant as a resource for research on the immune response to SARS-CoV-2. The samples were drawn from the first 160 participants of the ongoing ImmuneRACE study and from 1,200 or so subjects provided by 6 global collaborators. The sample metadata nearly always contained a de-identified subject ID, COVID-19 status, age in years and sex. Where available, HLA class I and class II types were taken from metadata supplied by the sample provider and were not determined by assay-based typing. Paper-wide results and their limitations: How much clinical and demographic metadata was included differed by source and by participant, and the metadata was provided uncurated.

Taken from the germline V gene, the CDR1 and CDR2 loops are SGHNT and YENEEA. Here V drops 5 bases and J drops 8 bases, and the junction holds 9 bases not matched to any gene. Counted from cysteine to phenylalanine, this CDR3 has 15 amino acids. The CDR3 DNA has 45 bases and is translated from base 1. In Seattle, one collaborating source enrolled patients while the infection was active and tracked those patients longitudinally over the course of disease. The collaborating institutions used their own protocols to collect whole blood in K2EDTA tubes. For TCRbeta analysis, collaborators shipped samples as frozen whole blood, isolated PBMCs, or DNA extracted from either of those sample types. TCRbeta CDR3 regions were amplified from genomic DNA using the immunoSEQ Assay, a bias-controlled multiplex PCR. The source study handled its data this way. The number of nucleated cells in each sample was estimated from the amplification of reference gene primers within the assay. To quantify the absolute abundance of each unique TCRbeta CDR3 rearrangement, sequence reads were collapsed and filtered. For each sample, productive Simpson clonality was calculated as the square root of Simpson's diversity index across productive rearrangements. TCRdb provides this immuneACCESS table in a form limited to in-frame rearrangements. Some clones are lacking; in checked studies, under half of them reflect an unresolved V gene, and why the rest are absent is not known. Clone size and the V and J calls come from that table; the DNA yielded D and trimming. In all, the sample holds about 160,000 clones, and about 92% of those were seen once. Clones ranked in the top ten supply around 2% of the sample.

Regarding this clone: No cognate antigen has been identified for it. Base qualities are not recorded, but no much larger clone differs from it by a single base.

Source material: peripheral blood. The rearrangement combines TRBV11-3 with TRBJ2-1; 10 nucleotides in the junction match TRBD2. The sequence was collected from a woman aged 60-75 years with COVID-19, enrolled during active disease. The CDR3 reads CASSTEGTSVDEQFF. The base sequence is TGTGCCAGCAGCACAGAAGGGACTAGCGTCGATGAGCAGTTCTTC. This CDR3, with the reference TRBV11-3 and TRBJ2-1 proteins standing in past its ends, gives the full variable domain EAGVVQSPRYKIIEKKQPVAFWCNPISGHNTLYWYLQNLGQGPELLIRYENEEAVDDSQLPKDRFSAERLKGVDSTLKIQPAELGDSAVYLCASSTEGTSVDEQFFGPGTRLTVL.